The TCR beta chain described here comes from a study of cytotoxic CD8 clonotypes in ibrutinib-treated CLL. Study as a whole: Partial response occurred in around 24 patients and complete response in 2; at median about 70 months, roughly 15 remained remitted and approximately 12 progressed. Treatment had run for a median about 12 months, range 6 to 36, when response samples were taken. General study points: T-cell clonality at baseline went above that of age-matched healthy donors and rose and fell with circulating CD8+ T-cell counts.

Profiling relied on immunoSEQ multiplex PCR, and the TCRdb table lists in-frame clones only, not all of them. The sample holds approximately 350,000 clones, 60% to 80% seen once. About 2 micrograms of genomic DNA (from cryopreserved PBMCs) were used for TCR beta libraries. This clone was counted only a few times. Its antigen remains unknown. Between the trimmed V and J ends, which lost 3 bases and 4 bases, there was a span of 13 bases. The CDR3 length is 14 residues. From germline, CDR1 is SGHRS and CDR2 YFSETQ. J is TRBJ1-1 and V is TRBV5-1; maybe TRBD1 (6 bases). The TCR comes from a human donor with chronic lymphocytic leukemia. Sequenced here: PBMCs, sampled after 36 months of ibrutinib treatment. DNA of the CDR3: TGCGCCAGCAGCTGGGACAACCTGGCCACTGAAGCTTTCTTT. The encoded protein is CASSWDNLATEAFF.